This T cell receptor beta chain was sequenced for a study of T cells in Graves' hyperthyroidism and ophthalmopathy (dated 2019 in TCRdb). Regarding the research as a whole: Peripheral blood samples were taken at the time of initial diagnosis, prior to any treatment. Prospective prediction of ophthalmopathy was tested in an independent validation cohort consisting of 18 hyperthyroidism patients and approximately 16 patients who later progressed to ophthalmopathy. The paper reports TCR Vbeta CDR3 sequencing of approximately 140 peripheral blood samples: 43 ophthalmopathy, fewer than 85 hyperthyroidism and roughly 17 progressor patients. The roughly 100 discovery patients were randomly split 7:3 into training and test sets. After sampling, hyperthyroidism patients received methimazole starting at 30 mg daily, and ophthalmopathy patients received high-dose intravenous methylprednisolone. In about 6 Graves' hyperthyroidism patients, the study also compared T-cell repertoires from thyroid tissue with T-cell repertoires from blood. A discovery cohort of about 96 patients, about 44 with Graves' ophthalmopathy and 55 to 65 with stable Graves' hyperthyroidism, was used to find distinguishing TCR V-J signatures. Study-wide findings and limitations: Most expanded thyroid clonotypes (frequency above 0.001) were also found in blood, which suggests that blood repertoires may mirror thyroid immune responses. No statistical method was used to fix the sample size in advance, and group allocation was not hidden from the investigators. During validation, the model predicted progression to ophthalmopathy a median of around 6 months ahead of onset, with 70.59% sensitivity and 72% to 80% specificity. A model built on a 13 V-J signature distinguished ophthalmopathy from stable hyperthyroidism, reaching roughly 88% sensitivity and around 81% specificity in cross-validation and 80%/75% in testing.

In the ophthalmopathy patients, disease was moderately to severely active, with a Clinical Activity Score of 3 or more, a NOSPECS grade of 4 or more, and a duration of less than 3 months. Patients with uncontrolled infections, other autoimmune diseases, pregnancy or lactation were excluded. Clinical symptoms, serum thyroxine and TRAb, thyroid ultrasound, and orbital computed tomography formed the basis for the diagnoses. Ficoll-Paque density gradient centrifugation was used to isolate PBMCs from about 10 ml of fresh peripheral blood. Trizol reagent was used to extract total RNA, and RNA quality was then checked on an Agilent 2100 Bioanalyzer. Amplification of TCR beta CDR3 regions was carried out from RNA transcripts. For the first round of RT-PCR on the TCR CDR3, the HTBI primer set was used together with the Qiagen OneStep RT-PCR kit. Libraries were constructed in a second round of multiplex PCR, after which size selection and purification were carried out. Paired-end sequencing of the libraries was performed with 100 bp reads on an Illumina HiSeq2000. Regarding the original processing steps: Raw data were processed with SOAPnuke, discarding reads with adapters, uncalled bases, mean Phred below 15, or no exact constant-primer or identifier match. COPE v1.2.5 was used to merge the high-quality paired reads, and each unique nucleotide sequence was defined as a clonotype. MiTCR v1.1 was used to align clonotypes to the IMGT TRBV, TRBD and TRBJ reference segments. Only V-J combinations with frequency above 0.0001, covering 99.2% of repertoires, were analysed. The TCS score was defined as the ratio of F50 (clonal expansion) to E x V (chaos), calculated using BLOSUM62-based TCRdist between CDR3 peptides within each V-J. Welch's t-statistics and random forest reduced roughly 530 V-J features to under 15, which were used in a naive Bayes classifier (R e1071). The similarity between thyroid and blood repertoires was quantified using the Morisita-Horn index. TCRdb reworked the public reads: Q25 trimming with fastp, MiXCR clone assembly, productive beta chains retained. Each entry merges the rows of one CDR3 protein and shows their most common DNA and genes. None of the V and J calls come from the authors' own analysis; TCRdb made them. This sample lists 550,000 to 700,000 distinct CDR3 sequences; roughly 15% were detected once. The ten largest clones take up approximately 4.3% of the sample.

CDR1 and CDR2 are read off the germline V gene (reference sequence) as DFQATT and SNEGSKA. The germline V end is reduced by 0 bases and the J end by 2 bases; junction bases left unmatched: 5. Including the terminal cysteine and phenylalanine, the CDR3 comprises 18 residues. The read is trimmed to its CDR3 DNA, 54 bases read in frame from base 1. This clonotype was seen many times. Its antigen is still unknown. It has no much larger one-base neighbor in the sample; base qualities were not kept. Recombination joined TRBV20-1 with TRBJ2-2; 14 nucleotides in the junction match TRBD2. This TCR was recovered from a woman aged 40-49 years with Graves' ophthalmopathy. Specimen: blood. The CDR3 corresponds to CSARDWTSGRTNTGELFF. The nucleotide sequence reads TGCAGTGCTAGAGATTGGACTAGCGGGAGGACCAACACCGGGGAGCTGTTTTTT.